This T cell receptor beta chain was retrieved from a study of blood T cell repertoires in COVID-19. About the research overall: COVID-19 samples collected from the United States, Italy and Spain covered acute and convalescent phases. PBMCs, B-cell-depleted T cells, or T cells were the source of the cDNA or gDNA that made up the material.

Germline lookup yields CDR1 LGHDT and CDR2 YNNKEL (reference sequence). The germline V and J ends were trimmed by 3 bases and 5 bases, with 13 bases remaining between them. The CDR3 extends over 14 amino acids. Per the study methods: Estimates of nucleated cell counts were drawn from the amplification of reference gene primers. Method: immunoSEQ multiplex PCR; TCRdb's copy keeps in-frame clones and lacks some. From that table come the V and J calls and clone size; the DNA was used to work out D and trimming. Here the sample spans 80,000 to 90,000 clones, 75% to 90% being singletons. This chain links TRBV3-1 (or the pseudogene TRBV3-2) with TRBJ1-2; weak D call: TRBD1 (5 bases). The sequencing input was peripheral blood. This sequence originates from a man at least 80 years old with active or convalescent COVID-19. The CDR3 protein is CASSHQGNVYGYTF. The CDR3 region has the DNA TGTGCCAGCAGCCATCAGGGTAATGTGTATGGCTACACCTTC.